These 14 T cell receptor beta chains came from one sample sequenced in a study of T-cell memory formation after mild COVID-19. Via MiXCR, TCRdb re-called the 5' RACE reads, giving one row per CDR3 protein. The sample lists under 450,000 distinct CDR3 sequences; roughly a quarter were seen once. The sequenced sample was PBMCs or a T cell subset sorted from them (not recorded which). These receptors originate from an adult woman who had mild COVID-19 (a few samples of this study predate the infection). Cell type and time point are not known.

This clonotype has at least ten counts. The V gene is TRBV7-9, the J gene TRBJ2-1; TRBD2 matches at 10 bases. The CDR3 is made up of 16 amino acids. The germline gives CDR1 SEHNR, CDR2 FQNEAQ (reference sequence). V lost 5 bases to trimming and J lost 7 bases; unmatched junction nucleotides: 11. The CDR3 nucleotides are TGTGCCAGCAGCCCGAGATTGGGACTAGCGAGGAATGAGCAGTTCTTC. Its protein is CASSPRLGLARNEQFF.

This clonotype occurred many times. V and J are TRBV12-3 or TRBV12-4 and TRBJ2-3, with D perhaps TRBD1 (6 bases). The CDR3 is 13 amino acids. With 6 bases removed from V and 10 bases from J, the gap between germline ends came to 17 bases. The CDR3 reads CASSLTGTRSQYF. As DNA, the CDR3 is TGTGCCAGCAGCCTAACCGGGACAAGATCGCAGTATTTT.

The CDR3 DNA follows: TGCAGTGCTAGGAGTGCAGGGTACGGTGATTCACCCCTCCACTTT. It translates to CSARSAGYGDSPLHF. The J gene is TRBJ1-6, the V gene TRBV20-1; TRBD1 might be the D (5 bases). Germline lookup yields CDR1 DFQATT and CDR2 SNEGSKA (reference sequence). This CDR3 contains 15 residues. V was shortened by 3 bases and J by 8 bases, with 17 bases between the two germline ends.

The J gene is TRBJ1-5, the V gene TRBV4-1, with D perhaps matching TRBD1 (5 bases). The V gene lost 4 bases and the J gene lost 4 bases, with 14 bases spanning the gap. CDR3 length: 15 amino acids. Germline V lookup: CDR1 MGHRA, CDR2 YSYEKL. CDR3 protein: CASSPGHRGNQPQHF. The CDR3 region has the DNA TGCGCCAGCAGCCCGGGGCACAGAGGAAATCAGCCCCAGCATTTT.

This clonotype was observed a handful of times. The V gene is TRBV5-4, the J gene TRBJ2-3; tentative D call: TRBD1 (5 bases). CDR1 SGHNT and CDR2 YYREEE come from the germline V gene (reference sequence). The CDR3 spans 14 residues. Trimming cost V 1 base and J 1 base, with 7 bases left between them. The CDR3 loop reads CASSLKQGTDTQYF. CDR3 nucleotide sequence: TGTGCCAGCAGCTTGAAACAGGGCACAGATACGCAGTATTTT.

This chain uses TRBV7-8 with TRBJ1-1, with D possibly TRBD1 on 5 matching bases. V was cut by 1 base and J by 0 bases, with 18 bases left in between. The germline V gene encodes CDR1 SGHVS and CDR2 FQNEAQ. The CDR3 extends over 18 amino acids. The CDR3 here is CASSLEGFAPRMNTEAFF. CDR3 sequence (DNA): TGTGCCAGCAGCTTAGAGGGGTTTGCCCCACGTATGAACACTGAAGCTTTCTTT.

The genes are TRBV30 and TRBJ2-1; TRBD2 matches 11 bases. This CDR3 comprises 15 residues. With V trimmed by 3 bases and J by 4 bases, 5 bases remained unmatched. CDR1 and CDR2 (germline): GTSNPN, SVGIG (reference sequence). CDR3 in amino acids: CAWRRGLADYNEQFF. Written as DNA, the CDR3 is TGTGCCTGGAGGAGGGGACTAGCGGATTACAATGAGCAGTTCTTC.

The chain carries TRBV7-9 and TRBJ1-5; TRBD1 matches 8 bases. Germline V gene sequence: CDR1 SEHNR, CDR2 FQNEAQ (reference sequence). The CDR3 loop spans 14 amino acids. V lost 3 bases, J lost 4 bases, and 2 bases stayed unmatched. CDR3 sequence: CASSFTGGNQPQHF. Here the CDR3 DNA reads TGTGCCAGCAGCTTTACAGGGGGTAATCAGCCCCAGCATTTT.

The genes are TRBV6-6 and TRBJ1-5; a weak D match, TRBD1 (6 bases). Germline CDR1 reads MNHNY; CDR2 reads SVGAGI (reference sequence). Trimming took 5 bases from V and 7 from J, leaving 12 bases between them. This CDR3 has 13 amino acids. CDR3 coding DNA: TGTGCCAGCAGTAGGGGGGTGGGCCAGCCCCAGCATTTT. This codes for CASSRGVGQPQHF.

The genes are TRBV29-1 and TRBJ2-3; TRBD1 matches 11 bases. The CDR3 has 12 residues. Germline CDR1 reads SQVTM; CDR2 reads ANQGSEA. V lost 4 bases and J lost 8; bases outside the gene matches: 2. The CDR3 DNA follows: TGCAGCGTTGGGGGGACAGGGGGTACGCAGTATTTT. Its translation is CSVGGTGGTQYF.

V usage is TRBV12-3 or TRBV12-4 and J usage is TRBJ1-1; no firm D call. Trimming stripped 5 bases from V and 3 bases from J, with 7 bases between. The CDR3 is 12 amino acids. The chain's CDR3 is CASSRTDTEAFF. DNA of the CDR3: TGTGCCAGCAGTCGAACAGACACTGAAGCTTTCTTT.

The chain recombines TRBV18 with TRBJ2-7, with D unclear. Germline lookup yields CDR1 KGHSH and CDR2 LQKENI. The CDR3 spans 13 residues. The V gene lost 3 bases and the J gene lost 4 bases, with 10 bases spanning the gap. The CDR3 region has the DNA TGTGCCAGCTCACCCCAACCGAGTTACGAGCAGTACTTC. Its translation is CASSPQPSYEQYF.

This sequence joins TRBV5-1 and TRBJ2-2; the match to TRBD2 covers 8 bases. CDR1 is SGHRS and CDR2 is YFSETQ in the germline V gene. The CDR3 runs 19 residues. V lost 0 bases, J lost 0 bases, and 10 bases stayed unmatched. CDR3 amino acids: CASSLDRRLASANTGELFF. The DNA of the CDR3 is TGCGCCAGCAGCTTGGACAGGCGACTAGCGAGCGCGAACACCGGGGAGCTGTTTTTT.

This clonotype has just a few counts. The rearrangement joins TRBV5-1 to TRBJ2-2, with 7 bases matching TRBD1. The V gene end was trimmed by 0 bases and the J gene end by 5 bases; junction bases not matched to a gene: 1. Looked up from germline, CDR1 is SGHRS and CDR2 is YFSETQ. The CDR3 loop spans 14 amino acids. The CDR3 is CASSLDRGTGELFF. The CDR3 DNA sequence: TGCGCCAGCAGCTTGGACAGGGGAACCGGGGAGCTGTTTTTT. Looking up the rest from reference TRBV5-1 and TRBJ2-2 gives the full variable domain: KAGVTQTPRYLIKTRGQQVTLSCSPISGHRSVSWYQQTPGQGLQFLFEYFSETQRNKGNFPGRFSGRQFSNSRSEMNVSTLELGDSALYLCASSLDRGTGELFFGEGSRLTVL.